The next 14 T cell receptor beta chains were all read from a single sample in a study of T cell responses to AZD1222 COVID-19 vaccine. The method was immunoSEQ multiplex PCR; TCRdb's version includes in-frame clones alone and lacks a portion of them. The sample contains tens of thousands of clones, 90% to 95% of which appear only once. This specimen consisted of peripheral blood, obtained 28 days after the second AZD1222 dose. The receptors originated from an adult who received the AZD1222 COVID-19 vaccine.

Only one count was recorded for this clone. The chain carries TRBV18 and TRBJ1-5, with 7 positions matching TRBD1. From germline, CDR1 is KGHSH and CDR2 LQKENI. The CDR3 consists of 15 residues. V was pared by 4 bases and J by 5 bases, with 8 bases of the junction left unmatched. The CDR3 sequence: CASSLTGTGDQPQHF. DNA of the CDR3: TGTGCCAGCTCACTGACAGGGACGGGGGATCAGCCCCAGCATTTT.

The count of this clone is one. As DNA, the CDR3 is TGTGCTAGTGCCAAGACAGGGGGCGCGAACACTGAAGCTTTCTTT. Its protein is CASAKTGGANTEAFF. The V and J genes are TRBV12-5 and TRBJ1-1; 10 nucleotides match TRBD1. J lost 1 base, V lost 7 bases, and 6 bases had no gene match. CDR1 is LGHNT and CDR2 is FRNRAP in the germline V gene. This CDR3 has 15 residues.

The CDR3 coding sequence is TGTGCCAGCAGTGAACTCCGGCAGGCAAATGAAAAACTGTTTTTT. Its protein is CASSELRQANEKLFF. V usage is TRBV6-1 and J usage is TRBJ1-4, with D unresolved. The CDR3 runs to 15 residues. V was clipped by 2 bases and J by 5 bases, with 12 bases between them. Germline V gene sequence: CDR1 MNHNS, CDR2 SASEGT.

The J gene is TRBJ1-1, the V gene TRBV15; 7 bases line up with TRBD1. Germline V gene sequence: CDR1 LNHNV, CDR2 YYDKDF (reference sequence). The V gene end was trimmed by 4 bases and the J gene end by 1 base; junction bases not matched to a gene: 9. The CDR3 contains 16 residues. This CDR3 reads CATSKDPTGTNTEAFF. Here the CDR3 DNA reads TGTGCCACCAGCAAAGACCCGACAGGGACGAACACTGAAGCTTTCTTT.

The chain has TRBV6-6 and TRBJ1-2; 7 nucleotides line up with TRBD1. J gave up 2 bases and V 4 bases, and 4 bases lay outside the gene matches. CDR1 MNHNY and CDR2 SVGAGI come from the germline V gene (reference sequence). CDR3 length: 14 amino acids. The CDR3 sequence: CASSWTGPNYGYTF. CDR3 nucleotide sequence: TGTGCCAGCAGTTGGACAGGTCCAAACTATGGCTACACCTTC.

The V call is TRBV28, the J call TRBJ2-7; D call uncertain. V was clipped by 3 bases and J by 2 bases, with 11 bases between them. From germline, CDR1 is MDHEN and CDR2 SYDVKM. This CDR3 is built from 14 residues. The CDR3 nucleotides read TGTGCCAGCAGTTTTCCCTACTGGGCCTACGAGCAGTACTTC. Its protein is CASSFPYWAYEQYF.

V is TRBV30 and J is TRBJ1-1; possible D gene TRBD1, 5 bases. V lost 0 bases and J lost 7, with 9 bases in between. This CDR3 has 12 residues. Germline V gene sequence: CDR1 GTSNPN, CDR2 SVGIG (reference sequence). The CDR3: CAWSVKQVEAFF. The CDR3 region has the DNA TGTGCCTGGAGTGTAAAACAGGTTGAAGCTTTCTTT. Drawing the rest from reference TRBV30 and TRBJ1-1, the complete variable domain is SQTIHQWPATLVQPVGSPLSLECTVEGTSNPNLYWYRQAAGRGLQLLFYSVGIGQISSEVPQNLSASRPQDRQFILSSKKLLLSDSGFYLCAWSVKQVEAFFGQGTRLTVV.

V gene TRBV18 combines with J gene TRBJ1-1; D unclear. Per germline, CDR1 KGHSH and CDR2 LQKENI. The CDR3 spans 14 residues. Between the trimmed V and J ends, which lost 2 bases and 5 bases, there was a span of 12 bases. For the CDR3, the DNA is TGTGCCAGCTCACCAATAGGTAGCGGAACTGAAGCTTTCTTT. It is translated as CASSPIGSGTEAFF.

This clone has a handful of counts. The chain joins TRBV2 to TRBJ2-7; a weak D match, TRBD1 (5 bases). V was clipped by 2 bases and J by 1 base, with 15 bases between them. Germline CDR1 SNHLY, CDR2 FYNNEI. This CDR3 spans 16 amino acids. The CDR3 protein is CASSEPAGQLSYEQYF. The CDR3 coding sequence is TGTGCCAGCAGTGAACCCGCAGGACAACTATCCTACGAGCAGTACTTC.

This chain connects TRBV4-2 to TRBJ2-3; 10 bases are shared with TRBD1. CDR3 length: 16 amino acids. CDR1 is LGHNA, CDR2 YNFKEQ, per germline. Losses at the gene ends were 5 bases for V and 2 bases for J; bases not matched to a gene: 7. CDR3 sequence (DNA): TGTGCCAGCAGCTCCTTGGACAGGGGGGTCACAGATACGCAGTATTTT. Translating it yields CASSSLDRGVTDTQYF.

The gene calls are TRBV15 and TRBJ1-5; D gene unclear. Germline V gene data show CDR1 as LNHNV and CDR2 as YYDKDF (reference sequence). The V gene lost 0 bases and the J gene lost 9 bases, with 12 bases spanning the gap. This CDR3 is 14 amino acids long. The CDR3: CATSRDRGVRPQHF. The CDR3 DNA reads as TGTGCCACCAGCAGAGATCGCGGAGTCAGGCCCCAGCATTTT.

The chain has TRBV7-9 and TRBJ2-7; D gene uncertain. This CDR3 is 16 amino acids long. Trimming took 5 bases from V and 6 from J, leaving 23 bases between them. Germline V lookup: CDR1 SEHNR, CDR2 FQNEAQ (reference sequence). In DNA form, the CDR3 reads TGTGCCAGCAGCCCCCCCGGCTACCTAAACCGGGTCGAGCAGTACTTC. Encoded protein: CASSPPGYLNRVEQYF.

The gene calls are TRBV28 and TRBJ1-6; D possibly corresponds to TRBD1 (5 bases). CDR3 length: 13 residues. Germline V CDR1 and CDR2: MDHEN, SYDVKM. V dropped 8 bases and J dropped 9 bases, with 14 bases sitting between them. The CDR3 loop reads CASWTGAPSPLHF. The CDR3 bases are TGTGCCAGCTGGACCGGGGCTCCTTCACCCCTCCACTTT.

The J gene is TRBJ1-1, the V gene TRBV7-9; the match to TRBD1 covers 8 bases. The CDR3 spans 12 residues. Germline trimming cut 5 bases from V and 11 bases from J; bases unmatched to any gene: 7. Looked up from germline, CDR1 is SEHNR and CDR2 is FQNEAQ (reference sequence). This CDR3 is CASSPRDRSAFF. DNA of the CDR3: TGTGCCAGCAGCCCAAGGGACAGGTCGGCTTTCTTT.